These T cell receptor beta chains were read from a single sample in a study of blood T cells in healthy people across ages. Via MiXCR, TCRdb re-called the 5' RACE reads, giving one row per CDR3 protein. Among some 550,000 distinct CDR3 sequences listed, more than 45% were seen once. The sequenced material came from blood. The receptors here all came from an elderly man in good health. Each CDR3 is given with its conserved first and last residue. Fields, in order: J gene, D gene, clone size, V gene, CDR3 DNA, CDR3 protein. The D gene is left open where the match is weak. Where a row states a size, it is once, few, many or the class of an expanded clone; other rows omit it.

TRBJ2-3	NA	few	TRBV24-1	TGTGCCACCAGTGATTTGCTAGGGGCTATAGATACGCAGTATTTT	CATSDLLGAIDTQYF
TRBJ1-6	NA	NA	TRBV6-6	TGTGCCAGCAGTTACCCCCCTGGAGAACCCCTCCACTTT	CASSYPPGEPLHF
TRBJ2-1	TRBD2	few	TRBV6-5	TGTGCCAGCAGCCAATCAAGGGCTAGCGGGATGGAGCAGTTCTTC	CASSQSRASGMEQFF
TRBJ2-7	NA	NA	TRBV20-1	TGCAGTGCTAGTAACTGGCAAACCTACGAGCAGTACTTC	CSASNWQTYEQYF
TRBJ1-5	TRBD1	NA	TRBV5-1	TGCGCCAGCAGCGGGACAGGGAGTCAGCCCCAGCATTTT	CASSGTGSQPQHF
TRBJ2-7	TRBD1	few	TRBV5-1	TGCGCCAGCAGCTTGGTCCCCGGGACAGGGAAAGCCTACGAGCAGTACTTC	CASSLVPGTGKAYEQYF
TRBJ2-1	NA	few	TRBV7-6	TGTGCCAGCAGCTTAGCGACGGGACCCCTGGGGGAGCAGTTCTTC	CASSLATGPLGEQFF
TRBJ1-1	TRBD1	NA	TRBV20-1	TGCAGTGCTAGACAGGGACAGTCGACCACTGAAGCTTTCTTT	CSARQGQSTTEAFF
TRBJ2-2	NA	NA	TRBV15	TGTGCCACCTCGGAGGGGTCCGACACCGGGGAGCTGTTTTTT	CATSEGSDTGELFF
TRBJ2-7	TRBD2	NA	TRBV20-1	TGCAGTGCTAGCTTGGGGAGCGGGGCCGAGCAGTACTTC	CSASLGSGAEQYF
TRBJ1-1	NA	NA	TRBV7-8	TGTGCCAGCAGCTTGGGTGACGCAGTCACTGAAGCTTTCTTT	CASSLGDAVTEAFF
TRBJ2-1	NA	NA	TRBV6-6	TGTGCCAGCAGTTACCGCCTTGATGAGCAGTTCTTC	CASSYRLDEQFF
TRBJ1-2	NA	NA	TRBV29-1	TGCAGCGTTGGGGACTTAGCTGGCTACACCTTC	CSVGDLAGYTF
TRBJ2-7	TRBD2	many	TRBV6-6	TGTGCCAGCAGTTTAGGACTAGCCCGGAGCTCCTACGAGCAGTACTTC	CASSLGLARSSYEQYF
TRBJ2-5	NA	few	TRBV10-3	TGTGCCATCAGTGACGGGACCCAAGAGACCCAGTACTTC	CAISDGTQETQYF
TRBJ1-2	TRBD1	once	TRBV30	TGTGCCTGGTGGACAGGGGGGTATGGCTACACCTTC	CAWWTGGYGYTF
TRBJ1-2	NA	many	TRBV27	TGTGCCAGCAGATCAACAGGTTCCAGCTACACCTTC	CASRSTGSSYTF
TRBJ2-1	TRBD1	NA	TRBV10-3	TGTGCCATCAAAGCCGGACAGGGGCAGAGGGTCGATGAGCAGTTCTTC	CAIKAGQGQRVDEQFF
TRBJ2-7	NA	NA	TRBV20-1	TGCAGTGCTAGAGGGGGTGAAGCGGCTTCCTACAATGAGCAGTACTTC	CSARGGEAASYNEQYF
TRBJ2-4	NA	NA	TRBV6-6	TGTGCCAGCAGTTACTCACGTAACCCCCTAGCCAAAAACATTCAGTACTTC	CASSYSRNPLAKNIQYF
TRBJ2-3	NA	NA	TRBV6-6	TGTGCCAGCAGCCCCTCGGTGCAGGTTTCGGCAGATACGCAGTATTTT	CASSPSVQVSADTQYF
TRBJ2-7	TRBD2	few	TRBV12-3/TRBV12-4	TGTGCCAGCAGTCGAGATGGACTAGCGCCGACCTACGAGCAGTACTTC	CASSRDGLAPTYEQYF
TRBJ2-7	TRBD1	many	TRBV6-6	TGTGCCAGCAGTGGCAGGGGGTTGTACGAGCAGTACTTC	CASSGRGLYEQYF
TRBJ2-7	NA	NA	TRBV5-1	TGCGCCAGCAGCGCTACCGGGGCTACCCCCTACGAGCAGTACTTC	CASSATGATPYEQYF
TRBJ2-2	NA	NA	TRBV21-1	TGTGCCAGCAGCGGACGACTAGCGGGTACCGGGGAGCTGTTTTTT	CASSGRLAGTGELFF
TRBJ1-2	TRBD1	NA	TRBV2	TGTGCCAGCAGGGAGGGACAGGCGGGAGGCTACACCTTC	CASREGQAGGYTF
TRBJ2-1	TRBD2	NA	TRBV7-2	TGTGCCAGCAGCTTAGCGCGTAGCGGGATCGGCAATGAGCAGTTCTTC	CASSLARSGIGNEQFF
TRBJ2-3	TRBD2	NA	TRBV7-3	TGTGCCAGCAGCCCCGGGACTAGCCCCGATACGCAGTATTTT	CASSPGTSPDTQYF
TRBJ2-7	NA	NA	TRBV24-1	TGTGCCACCAGTGATCCACAGGGTAGTTCCTACGAGCAGTACTTC	CATSDPQGSSYEQYF
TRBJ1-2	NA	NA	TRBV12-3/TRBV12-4	TGTGCCAGCAGCCGTGGGGACAATCAAAGAGGCTACACCTTC	CASSRGDNQRGYTF
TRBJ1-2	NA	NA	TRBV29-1	TGCAGCGTTGAAGAACCGGGACCCTGGAGTGGCTACACCTTC	CSVEEPGPWSGYTF
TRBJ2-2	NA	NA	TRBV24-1	TGTGCCACCTTGGGGGAAGGCGACACCGGGGAGCTGTTTTTT	CATLGEGDTGELFF
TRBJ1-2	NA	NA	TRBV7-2	TGTGCCAGCAGCTTAGGTATAAAATATGGCTACACCTTC	CASSLGIKYGYTF
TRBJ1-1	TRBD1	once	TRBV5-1	TGCGCCAGCAGCTTGAGACCCTCTGGACAGGGGGGAACTGAAGCTTTCTTT	CASSLRPSGQGGTEAFF
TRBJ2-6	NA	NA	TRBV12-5	TGTGCTAGTGGTTTGGTAATCAGCCCTGGGGCCAACGTCCTGACTTTC	CASGLVISPGANVLTF
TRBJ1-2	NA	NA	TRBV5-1	TGCGCCAGCAGCCAAACTCCCGGGACGGAGTATGGCTACACCTTC	CASSQTPGTEYGYTF
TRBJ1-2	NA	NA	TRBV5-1	TGTGCCAGCAGCTTCGACGAGGGCACCCATGGCTACACCTTC	CASSFDEGTHGYTF
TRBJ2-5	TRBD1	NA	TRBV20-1	TGCAGTGCTAGAGCGGATCAGGGGGCTCAAGAGACCCAGTACTTC	CSARADQGAQETQYF